These T cell receptor beta chains were read from a single sample in a study of cytomegalovirus exposure and HLA in healthy donors. The assay was immunoSEQ multiplex PCR, and TCRdb's table has in-frame clones only and misses some. The sample data list 40,000 to 65,000 clones. Sequencing input: PBMCs. The receptors were gathered from a man between 35 and 55 years old in good health and CMV-seropositive. Each CDR3 is given with its conserved first and last residue. The D gene is left open where the match is weak.

TRBV19,TRBD1,TRBJ1-2,CASSYPGQPLGYTF,TGTGCCAGTAGTTACCCGGGACAGCCGTTGGGCTACACCTTC
TRBV6-1,.,TRBJ1-4,CASSAEPGLTPGKLFF,TGTGCCAGCAGTGCGGAACCGGGACTAACCCCAGGGAAACTGTTTTTT
TRBV6-4,TRBD2,TRBJ2-3,CASSGVASGGGDTQYF,TGTGCCAGCAGTGGCGTGGCTAGCGGGGGTGGAGATACGCAGTATTTT
TRBV30,TRBD1,TRBJ1-5,CAWSVRRQGTQPQHF,TGTGCCTGGAGTGTGAGGAGACAGGGAACTCAGCCCCAGCATTTT
TRBV19,TRBD1,TRBJ1-1,CASSAGQGRSWTEAFF,TGTGCCAGTAGTGCGGGACAGGGGAGAAGTTGGACTGAAGCTTTCTTT
TRBV6-6,.,TRBJ1-6,CASSPPGSPLHF,TGTGCCAGCAGTCCTCCTGGCTCACCCCTCCACTTT
TRBV15,.,TRBJ2-5,CATPGCTSVQETQYF,TGTGCCACTCCAGGTTGCACGTCCGTCCAAGAGACCCAGTACTTC
TRBV13,TRBD1,TRBJ1-1,CASSSRDRAYTEAFF,TGTGCCAGCAGCTCCAGGGACAGGGCATACACTGAAGCTTTCTTT
TRBV6-6,.,TRBJ2-7,CASINAGTEYEQYF,TGTGCCAGCATTAACGCGGGCACTGAGTACGAGCAGTACTTC
TRBV4-3,TRBD1,TRBJ1-2,CASSQGQLYGYTF,TGCGCCAGCAGCCAGGGACAGCTATATGGCTACACCTTC
TRBV7-2,.,TRBJ2-7,CASSLERSYEQYF,TGTGCCAGCAGCTTGGAGCGTTCCTACGAGCAGTACTTC
TRBV6-5,TRBD1,TRBJ1-1,CASSRGTGVNTEAFF,TGTGCCAGCAGTCGAGGGACAGGGGTCAACACTGAAGCTTTCTTT
TRBV7-8,TRBD1,TRBJ1-3,CASSRRDRGNTIYF,TGTGCCAGCAGCCGCCGGGACAGAGGAAACACCATATATTTT
TRBV7-6,.,TRBJ1-2,CASSLTGGNSGYTF,TGTGCCAGCAGCTTAACAGGAGGGAACTCTGGCTACACCTTC
TRBV7-9,.,TRBJ1-2,CASSPDTPYGYTF,TGTGCCAGCAGCCCGGACACCCCATATGGCTACACCTTC
TRBV5-6,TRBD1,TRBJ1-1,CASSYQRQGANTEAFF,TGTGCCAGCAGCTACCAAAGACAGGGGGCGAACACTGAAGCTTTCTTT
TRBV4-1,.,TRBJ2-3,CASSQESGLSTDTQYF,TGCGCCAGCAGCCAAGAGTCAGGGCTGTCCACAGATACGCAGTATTTT
TRBV7-2,TRBD1,TRBJ1-2,CASSLVGTGDGGYTF,TGTGCCAGCAGCTTAGTGGGGACAGGGGACGGGGGCTACACCTTC
TRBV27,.,TRBJ2-2,CASSFEGPGELFF,TGTGCCAGCAGTTTTGAGGGCCCCGGGGAGCTGTTTTTT
TRBV30,.,TRBJ2-2,CAWKAGNTGELFF,TGTGCCTGGAAGGCAGGTAACACCGGGGAGCTGTTTTTT
TRBV9,.,TRBJ1-1,CASSLSGGVNTEAFF,TGTGCCAGCAGCCTCTCCGGGGGAGTGAACACTGAAGCTTTCTTT
TRBV7-9,.,TRBJ1-4,CASSLARVSNEKLFF,TGTGCCAGCAGCTTAGCGCGGGTCTCTAATGAAAAACTGTTTTTT
TRBV4-1,TRBD1,TRBJ1-4,CASSRDRVATNEKLFF,TGCGCCAGCAGCCGAGACAGGGTTGCAACTAATGAAAAACTGTTTTTT
TRBV11-3,.,TRBJ2-4,CAPGASQQNIQYF,TGTGCCCCAGGGGCTAGCCAACAAAACATTCAGTACTTC
TRBV27,.,TRBJ2-7,CASSFNYEQYF,TGTGCCAGCAGTTTCAATTACGAGCAGTACTTC
TRBV9,.,TRBJ1-3,CASSLQGSGNTIYF,TGTGCCAGCAGCCTGCAGGGGTCTGGAAACACCATATATTTT
TRBV20-1,.,TRBJ1-5,CSAGEQPQHF,TGCAGTGCCGGAGAGCAGCCCCAGCATTTT
TRBV2,.,TRBJ2-7,CASISRVDSSYEQYF,TGTGCCAGCATCTCCAGGGTCGATAGCTCCTACGAGCAGTACTTC
TRBV6-6,.,TRBJ2-1,CASTETSSYNEQFF,TGTGCCAGCACTGAGACTAGCTCCTACAATGAGCAGTTCTTC
TRBV7-2,.,TRBJ2-3,CASSLKASNTDTQYF,TGTGCCAGCAGCTTAAAGGCTAGCAATACAGATACGCAGTATTTT
TRBV11-3,.,TRBJ1-1,CASSRDTMNTEAFF,TGTGCCAGCAGCCGGGACACCATGAACACTGAAGCTTTCTTT
TRBV27,TRBD2,TRBJ2-1,CASRNSGSKYEQFF,TGTGCCAGCAGGAATAGCGGGAGTAAGTATGAGCAGTTCTTC
TRBV25-1,TRBD1,TRBJ2-7,CASNPDRGIDEQYF,TGTGCCAGCAACCCCGACAGGGGGATAGACGAGCAGTACTTC
TRBV2,TRBD1,TRBJ1-5,CASSGGQGQPQHF,TGTGCCAGCAGTGGGGGACAGGGACAGCCCCAGCATTTT
TRBV18,.,TRBJ1-2,CASSPSEYGYTF,TGTGCCAGCTCACCCAGCGAGTATGGCTACACCTTC
TRBV6-5,.,TRBJ2-5,CASSYGTRNQETQYF,TGTGCCAGCAGTTACGGCACTAGGAACCAAGAGACCCAGTACTTC
TRBV28,.,TRBJ1-2,CASSRGDRGGYTF,TGTGCCAGCAGTCGGGGAGATCGGGGAGGCTACACCTTC
TRBV9,.,TRBJ2-7,CASSVGGTLTSEQYF,TGTGCCAGCAGCGTAGGGGGCACCCTAACTTCAGAGCAGTACTTC
TRBV5-3,.,TRBJ1-2,CARSSRDMRYGYTF,TGTGCCAGAAGCTCGAGGGACATGCGCTATGGCTACACCTTC
TRBV14,TRBD1,TRBJ1-1,CAKGAHGMNTEAFF,TGTGCCAAGGGGGCACACGGAATGAACACTGAAGCTTTCTTT
TRBV23-1,TRBD1,TRBJ1-1,CASSRHRGRNTEAFF,TGCGCCAGCAGTCGACACAGGGGGCGGAACACTGAAGCTTTCTTT
TRBV9,.,TRBJ1-6,CASSVATGENSPLHF,TGTGCCAGCAGCGTAGCGACAGGCGAAAATTCACCCCTCCACTTT
TRBV6-1,.,TRBJ2-7,CASSGASGRTYEQYF,TGTGCCAGCAGTGGAGCCAGCGGTCGAACCTACGAGCAGTACTTC
TRBV27,.,TRBJ1-1,CASRTHGTNTEAFF,TGTGCCAGCAGAACCCACGGGACAAACACTGAAGCTTTCTTT
TRBV2,.,TRBJ1-1,CASTPEGYTEAFF,TGTGCCAGCACCCCGGAGGGATACACTGAAGCTTTCTTT
TRBV19,.,TRBJ2-3,CATGVTGTAEGGTQYF,TGTGCCACCGGGGTCACCGGGACGGCGGAGGGAGGTACGCAGTATTTT
TRBV29-1,.,TRBJ2-5,CSGGGRAGETQYF,TGCAGCGGTGGAGGGAGAGCTGGAGAGACCCAGTACTTC
TRBV4-2,.,TRBJ1-6,CASSQDTGRVNSPLHF,TGTGCCAGCAGCCAAGACACCGGCAGGGTGAATTCACCCCTCCACTTT
TRBV7-8,.,TRBJ1-1,CASSPDRPNTEAFF,TGTGCCAGCAGTCCCGACAGACCGAACACTGAAGCTTTCTTT
TRBV9,TRBD2,TRBJ2-3,CASSPSGSRTDTQYF,TGTGCCAGCAGTCCTAGCGGGTCACGCACAGATACGCAGTATTTT
TRBV7-3,TRBD2,TRBJ2-1,CASSQGLAGVDEQFF,TGTGCCAGCAGCCAGGGACTAGCGGGAGTGGATGAGCAGTTCTTC
TRBV15,TRBD1,TRBJ1-5,CATSGFLEDRDQPQHF,TGTGCCACCAGCGGCTTCCTCGAGGACAGGGATCAGCCCCAGCATTTT
TRBV5-3,.,TRBJ1-1,CARSLLDSDTEAFF,TGTGCCAGAAGCTTATTGGACAGTGACACTGAAGCTTTCTTT
TRBV30,.,TRBJ2-2,CAWSVYGAGRDTGELFF,TGTGCCTGGAGTGTTTATGGGGCGGGACGGGACACCGGGGAGCTGTTTTTT